The clone carrying this TCR beta chain came up a few times. In the authors' workflow: It was from reference gene primer amplification that nucleated cell counts were estimated. Some clones are missing from TCRdb's copy, which holds only in-frame ones; the method was immunoSEQ multiplex PCR. For V, J and clone size, that table is used; D and trimming come from the DNA. The sample yields about 150,000 clones, approximately 85% seen once. The data were taken from a study of blood T cell repertoires in COVID-19. Overall study: Acute and convalescent COVID-19 samples came from the United States, Italy and Spain.

Per the germline V gene, CDR1 is SGHTA and CDR2 is FQGNSA. The CDR3 runs to 15 residues. The ends lost 5 bases at V and 0 bases at J; junction bases unmatched: 2. The sample consisted of peripheral blood. This chain links TRBV7-2 with TRBJ2-1; 9 bases align to TRBD2. The TCR was taken from a man in his fifties or sixties with COVID-19, enrolled during active disease. CDR3 in amino acids: CASSPTSGSYNEQFF. Here the CDR3 DNA reads TGTGCCAGCAGCCCGACTAGCGGCTCCTACAATGAGCAGTTCTTC.